Shown below are 21 T cell receptor beta chains from a single sample sequenced in a study of control samples from healthy donors and cancer patients (dated by TCRdb to between 2020 and 2021). Receptor amplification or capture employed the immunoSEQ multiplex PCR assay. This is the immuneACCESS table as TCRdb keeps it, with only in-frame sequences that have V and J called. A part of the clones is gone; compared with another copy, unresolved V genes explain less than half, and the rest is unexplained. Across this sample there are 95,000 to 100,000 clones, with 80% to 90% seen only once. The biggest ten clones account for roughly 7.7% of the sample. Sequencing was done on a sample of blood. These receptors were collected from a man younger than 45 in good health.

J is TRBJ2-7 and V is TRBV10-3; D is perhaps TRBD1 (5 bases). The CDR3 is 10 amino acids. Germline V gene lookup returns CDR1 ENHRY and CDR2 SYGVKD. In DNA form, the CDR3 reads TGTGCATCAGGGCTTCTAGAGCAGTACTTC. Translated, it gives CASGLLEQYF.

This chain connects TRBV13 to TRBJ2-5; D is tentatively TRBD1 or TRBD2 (5 bases each). Trimming removed 5 bases at V and 4 bases at J, with 14 bases between. The CDR3 runs 14 residues. Germline V CDR1 and CDR2: PRHDT, FYEKMQ (reference sequence). The DNA for the CDR3 is TGTGCCAGCAGCCAAGGCAGTGGGGGAGAGACCCAGTACTTC. Protein: CASSQGSGGETQYF.

The rearrangement uses TRBV2 and TRBJ1-1; tentatively, D is TRBD1 (5 bases). The CDR3 spans 14 residues. CDR1 is SNHLY and CDR2 is FYNNEI in the germline V gene. Trimming took 9 bases from V and 2 from J, leaving 16 bases between them. The CDR3 nucleotides are TGTGCCAGGAATTCCCCCAGGGAAAACACTGAAGCTTTCTTT. Encoded protein: CARNSPRENTEAFF.

The CDR3: CASMGAAGLGGELFF. CDR3 DNA: TGTGCCAGCATGGGGGCAGCGGGATTGGGCGGGGAGCTGTTTTTT. The chain uses TRBV2 and TRBJ2-2; D perhaps matches TRBD2 (7 bases). CDR3 length: 15 amino acids. V gave up 7 bases and J gave up 7 bases, with 19 bases separating them. Germline V gives CDR1 SNHLY, CDR2 FYNNEI.

This chain connects TRBV5-1 to TRBJ2-1, with a possible D match to TRBD1 (5 bases). The length of the CDR3 is 15 residues. CDR1 is SGHRS, CDR2 YFSETQ, per germline. Trimming removed 4 bases from V and 10 bases from J, with 21 bases in between. This CDR3 is CASSQGAGLSREQFF. CDR3 nucleotide sequence: TGCGCCAGCAGCCAAGGGGCAGGGTTGAGTCGGGAGCAGTTCTTC.

This clone was recorded a few times. This chain uses TRBV9 with TRBJ1-1, with TRBD1 identical over 8 bases. The CDR3 contains 17 residues. Per the germline V gene, CDR1 is SGDLS and CDR2 is YYNGEE. V dropped 2 bases and J dropped 3; count of bases not matched to a gene: 12. CDR3 DNA: TGTGCCAGCAGCGTTGCAGGGGGCGCCCGGTTAGACACTGAAGCTTTCTTT. This encodes CASSVAGGARLDTEAFF.

The V call is TRBV18, the J call TRBJ2-3; D is ambiguous. Germline CDR1 and CDR2: KGHSH and LQKENI. The CDR3 covers 13 residues. The V end lost 1 base, the J end lost 1 base, and 3 bases lay between the germline ends. The CDR3 bases are TGTGCCAGCTCACCACGGGGCACAGATACGCAGTATTTT. This sequence encodes CASSPRGTDTQYF.

V usage is TRBV7-3 and J usage is TRBJ1-1; no firm D call. Germline V lookup: CDR1 SGHTA, CDR2 FQGTGA. V was clipped by 2 bases and J by 3 bases, with 7 bases between them. The CDR3 runs 13 residues. The DNA of the CDR3 is TGTGCCAGCAGCTTAGGCGGCCACACTGAAGCTTTCTTT. Protein: CASSLGGHTEAFF.

The V and J genes are TRBV11-3 and TRBJ2-3, with D uncertain. Germline V CDR1 and CDR2: SGHNT, YENEEA. The CDR3 runs 20 residues. Trimming took 0 bases from V and 0 from J, leaving 22 bases between them. The CDR3 bases are TGTGCCAGCAGCTTAGAATACGCAACCCGCGTTTACGCAAGCACAGATACGCAGTATTTT. This encodes CASSLEYATRVYASTDTQYF.

The chain carries TRBV7-2 and TRBJ2-2; 13 positions agree with TRBD2. From germline, CDR1 is SGHTA and CDR2 FQGNSA. With 6 bases clipped from V and 7 bases from J, the junction kept 5 bases outside the gene matches. CDR3 length equals 15 residues. In DNA, the CDR3 is TGTGCCAGCAGACAAACTAGCGGGAGGGTCGGGGAGCTGTTTTTT. This encodes CASRQTSGRVGELFF.

The chain links TRBV19 to TRBJ1-2; D is undetermined. V shed 7 bases and J shed 4 bases, with 13 bases lying between them. Germline CDR1 reads LNHDA; CDR2 reads SQIVND (reference sequence). The CDR3 totals 13 residues. CDR3 nucleotides: TGTGCCAGTACTGATCCGGATATCTATGGCTACACCTTC. Protein sequence: CASTDPDIYGYTF.

This clone has just a few counts. The chain carries TRBV6-6 and TRBJ2-2, with TRBD2 matching over 12 bases. V lost 5 bases to trimming and J lost 7 bases; unmatched junction nucleotides: 20. The CDR3 totals 20 residues. Germline CDR1 and CDR2: MNHNY and SVGAGI (reference sequence). The CDR3 reads CASSPNPTSGSVFGGGELFF. As DNA, the CDR3 is TGTGCCAGCAGTCCGAATCCGACTAGCGGGAGCGTCTTTGGAGGCGGGGAGCTGTTTTTT.

J is TRBJ2-2 and V is TRBV7-9; D might be TRBD1 (6 bases). Germline V CDR1 and CDR2: SEHNR, FQNEAQ (reference sequence). CDR3 length: 16 residues. V lost 0 bases and J 5 bases, leaving 13 bases between the germline ends. The CDR3 coding sequence is TGTGCCAGCAGCTTAGCGGGGCAGGGGCGGACCGGGGAGCTGTTTTTT. Protein: CASSLAGQGRTGELFF.

The chain uses TRBV5-4 and TRBJ2-1; D unclear. Germline V gene sequence: CDR1 SGHNT, CDR2 YYREEE (reference sequence). The V end was cut by 4 bases, the J end by 1 base, with 15 bases between. The CDR3 runs 16 residues. The CDR3 nucleotides read TGTGCCAGCAGCCGTCCGGCCCTCTCGTCCTACAATGAGCAGTTCTTC. It yields the protein CASSRPALSSYNEQFF.

V usage is TRBV13 and J usage is TRBJ1-3; the D is unclear. This CDR3 region has 16 residues. Trimming left V 3 bases short and J 0 bases short, with 12 bases between. CDR1 is PRHDT and CDR2 is FYEKMQ in the germline V gene (reference sequence). The CDR3 nucleotides read TGTGCCAGCAGCTTCTTCGACGTAAACTCTGGAAACACCATATATTTT. This codes for CASSFFDVNSGNTIYF.

This clone was recorded a few times. The rearrangement uses TRBV2 and TRBJ1-6, with no clear D. The V gene's germline CDR1 is SNHLY and CDR2 FYNNEI. The germline V and J ends were trimmed by 8 bases and 0 bases, with 11 bases remaining between them. The CDR3 covers 15 residues. The CDR3 DNA reads TGTGCCAGCTCTACCGACACCTCCTATAATTCACCCCTCCACTTT. Translation gives CASSTDTSYNSPLHF. Supplemented by reference TRBV2 and TRBJ1-6, the full variable domain reads EPEVTQTPSHQVTQMGQEVILRCVPISNHLYFYWYRQILGQKVEFLVSFYNNEISEKSEIFDDQFSVERPDGSNFTLKIRSTKLEDSAMYFCASSTDTSYNSPLHFGNGTRLTVT.

This clone was seen a single time. This chain connects TRBV5-1 to TRBJ1-6; D is ambiguous. V lost 0 bases to trimming and J lost 5 bases, with 12 bases between them. Germline values: CDR1 SGHRS, CDR2 YFSETQ. The CDR3 is 16 residues long. The CDR3 loop is CASSLGGSEDNSPLHF. The DNA for the CDR3 is TGCGCCAGCAGCTTGGGGGGATCAGAGGATAATTCACCCCTCCACTTT. The entire variable domain, with the rest obtained from reference TRBV5-1 and TRBJ1-6, is as follows: KAGVTQTPRYLIKTRGQQVTLSCSPISGHRSVSWYQQTPGQGLQFLFEYFSETQRNKGNFPGRFSGRQFSNSRSEMNVSTLELGDSALYLCASSLGGSEDNSPLHFGNGTRLTVT.

The rearrangement joins TRBV4-3 to TRBJ2-7, with a possible D match to TRBD2 (5 bases). V was pared by 2 bases and J by 2 bases, with 19 bases between. The CDR3 spans 17 residues. The germline V gene has CDR1 LGHNA and CDR2 YSLEER. The CDR3 DNA follows: TGCGCCAGCAGCCAAAACTCTGGCGGGTCTGATCCCTACGAGCAGTACTTC. It specifies CASSQNSGGSDPYEQYF.

The chain couples TRBV5-1 to TRBJ2-7, with a possible D match to TRBD1 (5 bases). V was shortened by 0 bases and J by 7 bases, with 11 bases between the two germline ends. The germline gives CDR1 SGHRS, CDR2 YFSETQ. The CDR3 totals 13 residues. This CDR3 reads CASSLEGIGEQYF. As DNA, the CDR3 is TGCGCCAGCAGCTTGGAGGGGATAGGGGAGCAGTACTTC.

The V call is TRBV6-5, the J call TRBJ2-7; D possibly corresponds to TRBD1 (6 bases). The CDR3 sequence is 12 residues long. V was trimmed by 7 bases and J by 12 bases, leaving 19 bases between them. Germline CDR1 reads MNHEY; CDR2 reads SVGAGI. The CDR3 loop is CASMLRDTRPYF. The CDR3 coding sequence is TGTGCCAGCATGCTCCGGGACACAAGGCCGTACTTC.

In nucleotides, the CDR3 is TGCGCCACCTCTGACGATGAAGAGACCCAGTACTTC. It codes for CATSDDEETQYF. The chain couples TRBV10-1 to TRBJ2-5; D is uncertain. V was pared by 10 bases and J by 3 bases, with 12 bases between. The CDR3 covers 12 residues. CDR1 is WNHNN and CDR2 is SYGVQD in the germline V gene (reference sequence).